The rows below give T cell receptor beta chains drawn from one sample of a study of blood T cell repertoires in COVID-19. The protocol was immunoSEQ multiplex PCR, while the TCRdb copy is restricted to in-frame clones and leaves out a portion. The sample has under 300,000 clones; around 89% are singletons. The sample consisted of peripheral blood. The receptor set was obtained from a woman in her fifties or sixties with COVID-19, enrolled during active disease. The conserved cysteine and the conserved F or W are not part of the CDR3 here. Each record gives: V gene, J gene, CDR3 protein.

v_gene: TRBV7-3
j_gene: TRBJ1-6
CDR3aa: ASSSGRGAPLH

v_gene: TRBV6-1
j_gene: TRBJ1-3
CDR3aa: ASSDRGFGNTIY

v_gene: TRBV19
j_gene: TRBJ2-2
CDR3aa: ASNPRGDTGELF

v_gene: TRBV7-9
j_gene: TRBJ1-1
CDR3aa: ASSLRRGTSTEAF

v_gene: TRBV15
j_gene: TRBJ2-7
CDR3aa: ATSRPGQGGFYEQY

v_gene: TRBV29-1
j_gene: TRBJ2-7
CDR3aa: SVGDRVGYEQY

v_gene: TRBV15
j_gene: TRBJ1-1
CDR3aa: ATTDSNTEAF

v_gene: TRBV7-2
j_gene: TRBJ2-5
CDR3aa: ASSADGTYGETQY

v_gene: TRBV3-1/TRBV3-2
j_gene: TRBJ2-1
CDR3aa: ASSQGTDYNEQF

v_gene: TRBV3-1/TRBV3-2
j_gene: TRBJ2-2
CDR3aa: ASRTGTGELF

v_gene: TRBV5-4
j_gene: TRBJ1-4
CDR3aa: ASSLEQGSEKLF

v_gene: TRBV2
j_gene: TRBJ1-2
CDR3aa: ASPGINVRDREIYGYT

v_gene: TRBV7-2
j_gene: TRBJ1-1
CDR3aa: ASSLFSLMNTEAF

v_gene: TRBV7-9
j_gene: TRBJ1-6
CDR3aa: ASSLDRGFSPLH

v_gene: TRBV10-3
j_gene: TRBJ2-7
CDR3aa: AISDRVKNEQY

v_gene: TRBV19
j_gene: TRBJ2-3
CDR3aa: ASSIGGLGQGGTDTQY

v_gene: TRBV11-1
j_gene: TRBJ1-1
CDR3aa: ASSLASSYRNEAF

v_gene: TRBV5-1
j_gene: TRBJ2-2
CDR3aa: ASSLASFTGELF

v_gene: TRBV27
j_gene: TRBJ1-2
CDR3aa: ASRTGGRGYT

v_gene: TRBV9
j_gene: TRBJ1-2
CDR3aa: ASSERTGYGGYT

v_gene: TRBV11-3
j_gene: TRBJ2-7
CDR3aa: ASSKPGSYEQY

v_gene: TRBV18
j_gene: TRBJ1-1
CDR3aa: ASSPVTVAEAF

v_gene: TRBV5-1
j_gene: TRBJ1-2
CDR3aa: ASRPNLDGQVNYGYT

v_gene: TRBV7-3
j_gene: TRBJ1-1
CDR3aa: ASSSEMNTEAF

v_gene: TRBV5-1
j_gene: TRBJ1-6
CDR3aa: ASSLDPGQGHSPLH

v_gene: TRBV19
j_gene: TRBJ2-3
CDR3aa: ASRPQGSTDTQY

v_gene: TRBV19
j_gene: TRBJ1-2
CDR3aa: ASSIMLADRVKEYGYT